This T cell receptor (beta chain) originates from a study of OX40 agonist ivuxolimab in advanced cancers. Study details: Recorded diagnoses for dose-escalation patients were hepatocellular carcinoma, melanoma, renal cell or head and neck cancer. Of mixed ages from about 20 to 80 and averaging roughly 60 years, the group was just under 85% male. The study's findings and limits: CD8+ T cells showed, on average, more clonal expansion than CD4+ cells.

Patients with a history of autoimmune disease or on systemic immunosuppression were excluded. Using immunoSEQ multiplex PCR, the repertoire was profiled, and TCRdb retains in-frame clones only, with some absent. This table has about 34,000 clones, approximately 91% appearing once. Regarding this clone: What it recognizes is unknown.

The V gene's germline CDR1 is SGHDT and CDR2 YYEEEE. This CDR3 is 15 amino acids long. Trimming removed 4 bases from V and 7 bases from J, with 17 bases in between. Material: CD4+ or CD8+ T cells sorted from blood, obtained in a trial of the OX40 agonist ivuxolimab. The V and J genes are TRBV5-6 and TRBJ1-4; maybe TRBD1 (6 bases). The clonotype was recovered from an adult with an advanced solid tumor such as melanoma, head and neck, liver or kidney cancer. CDR3 in amino acids: CASSLPGHSFEKLFF. CDR3 coding DNA: TGTGCCAGCAGCCTGCCGGGACATTCGTTTGAAAAACTGTTTTTT.